Each of the 5 T cell receptor beta chains below was sequenced from the same sample in a study of blood T cell repertoires in COVID-19. Repertoires were generated with immunoSEQ multiplex PCR, while TCRdb's copy carries only in-frame clones and drops some. Of 400,000 to 550,000 clones in the sample, around 89% were seen once. Specimen: peripheral blood. The receptor set was obtained from a woman aged 25 to 39 with acute or convalescent COVID-19.

The V gene is TRBV4-1, the J gene TRBJ2-3; D perhaps matches TRBD2 (6 bases). The germline V gene has CDR1 MGHRA and CDR2 YSYEKL. Trimming took 1 base from V and 4 from J, leaving 18 bases between them. There are 17 residues in the CDR3. CDR3 sequence: CASSQGGLRGWADTQYF. CDR3 sequence (DNA): TGCGCCAGCAGCCAAGGGGGCCTCCGGGGGTGGGCAGATACGCAGTATTTT.

V is TRBV6-5 and J is TRBJ2-5, with D maybe TRBD1 (5 bases). V lost 8 bases to trimming and J lost 0 bases, with 7 bases between them. This CDR3 has 12 amino acids. The germline V gene has CDR1 MNHEY and CDR2 SVGAGI. The CDR3 DNA reads as TGTGCCAGCGCAGGGTACCAAGAGACCCAGTACTTC. Its protein is CASAGYQETQYF.

The CDR3 loop is CASRRRDPGEEQYF. The CDR3 coding sequence is TGCGCCAGCCGAAGGAGAGACCCCGGCGAGGAGCAGTACTTC. The genes are TRBV5-1 and TRBJ2-7; D gene unclear. There are 14 residues in the CDR3. V was pared by 7 bases and J by 7 bases, with 21 bases between. In germline, CDR1 is SGHRS, CDR2 YFSETQ.

CDR3 nucleotide sequence: TGTGCCAGCAGGAACTCCGGGACAGGGTATGAGACCCAGTACTTC. Translated: CASRNSGTGYETQYF. The chain has TRBV6-5 and TRBJ2-5; 9 bases are shared with TRBD1. Germline V gives CDR1 MNHEY, CDR2 SVGAGI. V gave up 6 bases and J gave up 5 bases; unmatched junction bases: 10. CDR3 size: 15 residues.

The chain is built from TRBV27 and TRBJ2-2, with TRBD2 matching 8 bases. Germline V gives CDR1 MNHEY, CDR2 SMNVEV (reference sequence). CDR3 length equals 15 residues. The trim removed 1 base at V and 7 bases at J, leaving 5 bases unmatched. CDR3 in amino acids: CASSLYRGGGGELFF. The CDR3 DNA is TGTGCCAGCAGTTTATACCGGGGGGGTGGCGGGGAGCTGTTTTTT.